The 23 T cell receptor beta chains below all came from one sample that was sequenced in a study of blood T cell repertoires in COVID-19 (TCRdb year 2020). The library relied on the immunoSEQ multiplex PCR assay. TCRdb retrieved this table from immuneACCESS and kept in-frame rearrangements only. Not all clones are present; in checked studies, unresolved V genes account for under half, and no reason is known for the remainder. In all, the sample holds roughly 100,000 clones, and about four fifths of those were seen once. Roughly 9.8% of the sample comes from the top ten. Sequenced sample: peripheral blood. These receptors originate from a woman of 80 years or more with acute or convalescent COVID-19.

Concerning this clone: The same CDR3 also results from other DNA sequences found in this sample. V and J are TRBV19 and TRBJ1-2, with TRBD1 as a possible D gene (5 bases). The CDR3 sequence is 13 residues long. CDR1 and CDR2 from the germline V gene are LNHDA and SQIVND (reference sequence). V shed 3 bases and J shed 2 bases, with 7 bases lying between them. CDR3 DNA sequence: TGTGCCAGTAGTATTCAGGGCAACTATGGCTACACCTTC. It specifies CASSIQGNYGYTF.

Here the CDR3 reads CASSPGAHQPQHF. CDR3 nucleotides: TGTGCCAGCTCACCAGGGGCCCATCAGCCCCAGCATTTT. The chain uses TRBV18 and TRBJ1-5; D is possibly TRBD1 (5 bases). Trimming pared 2 bases from V and 5 bases from J, leaving 7 bases between. The CDR3 is made up of 13 amino acids. The germline V gene has CDR1 KGHSH and CDR2 LQKENI.

The chain joins TRBV5-4 to TRBJ2-3; D remains unclear. Trimming left V 5 bases short and J 2 bases short, with 6 bases between. The CDR3 runs 12 residues. Germline CDR1 and CDR2: SGHNT and YYREEE (reference sequence). The CDR3 here is CASRFNTDTQYF. For the CDR3, the DNA is TGTGCCAGCAGATTCAACACAGATACGCAGTATTTT.

The genes are TRBV19 and TRBJ1-5, with unresolved D. CDR1 is LNHDA, CDR2 SQIVND, per germline (reference sequence). The CDR3 extends over 11 amino acids. Trimming took 5 bases from V and 9 from J, leaving 8 bases between them. The CDR3 DNA sequence: TGTGCCAGTAGTGCTCCGGGGCCCCAGCATTTT. This encodes CASSAPGPQHF.

The V and J genes are TRBV9 and TRBJ2-1; 7 bases map to TRBD2. The J segment lost 9 bases and the V segment lost 4 bases, leaving 4 bases of the junction unmatched. Germline V lookup: CDR1 SGDLS, CDR2 YYNGEE. This CDR3 comprises 12 residues. DNA for the CDR3: TGTGCCAGCAGCTCCAGCGGGATTGAGCAGTTCTTC. It specifies CASSSSGIEQFF.

This rearrangement joins TRBV5-1 to TRBJ1-4, with a weak D call TRBD1 (5 bases). The CDR3 runs to 14 residues. V was clipped by 7 bases and J by 7 bases, with 17 bases between them. From germline, CDR1 is SGHRS and CDR2 YFSETQ. The CDR3, as DNA: TGCGCCAGCGCTGCTCGGACATTACTTGAAAAACTGTTTTTT. Amino acid sequence: CASAARTLLEKLFF.

The CDR3 region is CASRRTLAGGDTQYF. DNA for the CDR3: TGTGCCAGCAGACGAACACTAGCGGGGGGGGATACGCAGTATTTT. The rearrangement uses TRBV6-5 and TRBJ2-3; 13 bases fit TRBD2. The CDR3 runs 15 residues. Germline V gives CDR1 MNHEY, CDR2 SVGAGI. V lost 6 bases and J lost 6; bases outside the gene matches: 6.

The rearrangement links TRBV7-2 to TRBJ1-2, with a weak D call TRBD1 (5 bases). With 1 base removed from V and 7 bases from J, the gap between germline ends came to 13 bases. CDR3 length equals 14 residues. The germline gives CDR1 SGHTA, CDR2 FQGNSA. CDR3 coding DNA: TGTGCCAGCAGCTTAGAAGCAGGGCGGGGTGGCTACACCTTC. This sequence encodes CASSLEAGRGGYTF.

The chain recombines TRBV19 with TRBJ1-4, with D possibly being TRBD1 (6 bases). With 6 bases removed from V and 5 bases from J, the gap between germline ends came to 10 bases. CDR3 length: 13 amino acids. Germline loops: CDR1 LNHDA, CDR2 SQIVND (reference sequence). The CDR3 DNA follows: TGTGCCAGTAGGGACAGACGAAATGAAAAACTGTTTTTT. It specifies CASRDRRNEKLFF.

The CDR3 spells CAWGTGSLAGYTF. The CDR3 coding sequence is TGTGCCTGGGGGACAGGTAGTTTGGCTGGCTACACCTTC. The chain employs TRBV30 and TRBJ1-2, with 8 bases fitting TRBD1. Germline lookup yields CDR1 GTSNPN and CDR2 SVGIG (reference sequence). The CDR3 covers 13 residues. V lost 5 bases, J lost 7 bases, and 9 bases stayed unmatched.

In this sample, this clone turned up many times. The genes are TRBV5-1 and TRBJ2-7; D is possibly TRBD1 (5 bases). Per germline, CDR1 SGHRS and CDR2 YFSETQ. V gave up 0 bases and J gave up 3 bases, with 7 bases separating them. The CDR3 spans 13 residues. CDR3 amino acids: CASSLGQNYEQYF. For the CDR3, the DNA is TGCGCCAGCAGCTTGGGACAGAACTACGAGCAGTACTTC.

CDR3 amino acids: CASSQAGPRGNEQFF. The CDR3 bases are TGCGCCAGCAGCCAAGCCGGGCCAAGGGGGAATGAGCAGTTCTTC. The chain combines TRBV4-3 with TRBJ2-1, with a tentative D call TRBD1 (6 bases). The germline V gene encodes CDR1 LGHNA and CDR2 YSLEER. This CDR3 is 15 amino acids long. V lost 1 base and J 7 bases, leaving 14 bases between the germline ends.

This chain uses TRBV7-2 with TRBJ2-3, with 7 bases lining up with TRBD1. CDR3 length equals 14 residues. J was trimmed by 2 bases and V by 7 bases; bases with no gene match: 6. Per germline, CDR1 SGHTA and CDR2 FQGNSA. CDR3 DNA sequence: TGTGCCAGCAAGAACCAGGGGGACACAGATACGCAGTATTTT. It encodes CASKNQGDTDTQYF.

V usage is TRBV30 and J usage is TRBJ1-2; 7 bases are a match to TRBD1. V was pared by 3 bases and J by 8 bases, with 12 bases of the junction left unmatched. Germline V lookup: CDR1 GTSNPN, CDR2 SVGIG (reference sequence). The CDR3 has 14 amino acids. The CDR3 loop is CAWRQTGAKGGYTF. For the CDR3, the DNA is TGTGCCTGGAGGCAAACAGGGGCCAAAGGAGGCTACACCTTC.

J is TRBJ2-2 and V is TRBV4-3, with TRBD2 matching 8 bases. The V gene end was trimmed by 0 bases and the J gene end by 5 bases; junction bases not matched to a gene: 8. Per germline, CDR1 LGHNA and CDR2 YSLEER. The CDR3 runs to 17 residues. The CDR3 DNA is TGCGCCAGCAGCCAAGATGCTGGGCGGGGGGTAACCGGGGAGCTGTTTTTT. Protein product: CASSQDAGRGVTGELFF.

CDR3 nucleotide sequence: TGTGCCAGCAGTGAAAGTCAGAATCAGCCCCAGCATTTT. Encoded protein: CASSESQNQPQHF. V gene TRBV6-1 combines with J gene TRBJ1-5; no reliable D call. Germline V CDR1 and CDR2: MNHNS, SASEGT. The CDR3 is made up of 13 amino acids. Trimming removed 2 bases from V and 4 bases from J, with 6 bases in between.

V usage is TRBV5-5 and J usage is TRBJ1-4; 11 bases are a match to TRBD1. Germline V lookup: CDR1 SGHKS, CDR2 YYEKEE (reference sequence). Trimming cost V 3 bases and J 7 bases; bases outside gene matches: 14. CDR3 length equals 18 residues. For the CDR3, the DNA is TGTGCCAGCAGCTATGGACAGGGGGCTATATTAAGGAGTGAAAAACTGTTTTTT. Translating gives CASSYGQGAILRSEKLFF.

The V call is TRBV28, the J call TRBJ2-3, with D maybe TRBD1 (5 bases). Germline CDR1 MDHEN, CDR2 SYDVKM. V lost 6 bases, J lost 8 bases, and 18 bases lay in between. This CDR3 is built from 14 residues. CDR3 region: CASSQGSPRGTQYF. As DNA, the CDR3 is TGTGCCAGCAGCCAGGGCTCCCCACGAGGTACGCAGTATTTT. Variable domain in full (rest from reference TRBV28 and TRBJ2-3): DVKVTQSSRYLVKRTGEKVFLECVQDMDHENMFWYRQDPGLGLRLIYFSYDVKMKEKGDIPEGYSVSREKKERFSLILESASTNQTSMYLCASSQGSPRGTQYFGPGTRLTVL.

J is TRBJ1-6 and V is TRBV6-5; D remains unclear. The ends were cut back, 6 bases at V and 7 bases at J, with 13 bases in the middle. Looked up from germline, CDR1 is MNHEY and CDR2 is SVGAGI. There are 14 residues in the CDR3. The chain's CDR3 is CASRPGTVNSPLHF. CDR3 DNA: TGTGCCAGCAGGCCGGGTACCGTAAATTCACCCCTCCACTTT.

The rearrangement joins TRBV14 to TRBJ1-4; 7 bases line up with TRBD1. Germline CDR1 is SGHDN and CDR2 is FVKESK. This CDR3 region has 14 residues. With 5 bases clipped from V and 5 bases from J, the junction kept 5 bases outside the gene matches. The CDR3 DNA is TGTGCCAGCAGCTCGGGACAGACGAATGAAAAACTGTTTTTT. It specifies CASSSGQTNEKLFF.

This chain connects TRBV7-2 to TRBJ2-5, with no clear D. With 2 bases removed from V and 2 bases from J, the gap between germline ends came to 6 bases. The CDR3 sequence is 13 residues long. Per the germline V gene, CDR1 is SGHTA and CDR2 is FQGNSA. This CDR3 is CASSLTLQETQYF. In DNA form, the CDR3 reads TGTGCCAGCAGCTTAACCCTACAAGAGACCCAGTACTTC.

This chain joins TRBV7-3 and TRBJ1-3, with 11 bases matching TRBD1. V lost 1 base and J lost 0; bases outside the gene matches: 5. The germline CDR1 and CDR2 sequences are SGHTA and FQGTGA. The CDR3 totals 18 residues. CDR3 coding DNA: TGTGCCAGCAGCTTAATGGGGACAGGGGGATACTCTGGAAACACCATATATTTT. Translated: CASSLMGTGGYSGNTIYF.

The CDR3 protein is CASRQQGYEQYF. Here the CDR3 DNA reads TGTGCCAGCAGACAACAGGGCTACGAGCAGTACTTC. The V call is TRBV2, the J call TRBJ2-7, with a possible D match to TRBD1 (6 bases). CDR3 size: 12 residues. V lost 6 bases, J lost 3 bases, and 9 bases lay in between. Looked up from germline, CDR1 is SNHLY and CDR2 is FYNNEI.